Sequencing of this T cell receptor beta chain was carried out in a study of blood T cell repertoires in COVID-19. Study at large: Nucleic acid was either cDNA or gDNA, and it came from T cells, B-cell-depleted T cells, or PBMCs.

Trimming took off 6 bases at V and 0 bases at J, with 13 bases between the two ends. The CDR3 contains 15 residues. Germline assignment: CDR1 SGHRS and CDR2 YFSETQ. Repertoires were generated with immunoSEQ multiplex PCR, while TCRdb's copy carries only in-frame clones and drops some. The sample has 9,500 to 15,000 clones, roughly 80% seen once. The TCR was taken from a woman aged 55-69 years with acute or convalescent COVID-19. Sequenced sample: peripheral blood. V usage is TRBV5-1 and J usage is TRBJ2-4; unclear D gene. For the CDR3, the DNA is TGCGCCAGCATCCATAGAAGTGGAGCCAAAAACATTCAGTACTTC. Amino acids: CASIHRSGAKNIQYF. The variable domain in full, with the rest retrieved from reference TRBV5-1 and TRBJ2-4, is KAGVTQTPRYLIKTRGQQVTLSCSPISGHRSVSWYQQTPGQGLQFLFEYFSETQRNKGNFPGRFSGRQFSNSRSEMNVSTLELGDSALYLCASIHRSGAKNIQYFGAGTRLSVL.